The present entry profiles one T cell receptor (beta chain) with its context. This record comes from a study of blood T cell repertoires in COVID-19. V was pared by 0 bases and J by 0 bases, with 9 bases between. CDR1 is MGHRA, CDR2 YSYEKL, per germline. The CDR3 runs to 16 residues. In the original workflow: Reference gene primer amplification gave nucleated cell count estimates. Sequenced by immunoSEQ multiplex PCR; TCRdb stores in-frame clones only, minus some. That table is the source of V, J and clone size, and D and trimming were worked out from the DNA. The sample records around 250,000 clones, 85% to 90% being singletons. Participants, roughly 18 to 100 years old, spanned around 25 US areas. Donors were grouped by their self-reported clinical history.

This sequence originates from a man between 18 and 35 years old who had recovered from COVID-19. The chain links TRBV4-1 to TRBJ1-3; D not resolved. Input material: PBMCs or T cells enriched from blood (not recorded which). Here the CDR3 DNA reads TGCGCCAGCAGCCAAGACCCTGTGGCCTCTGGAAACACCATATATTTT. Translated, it gives CASSQDPVASGNTIYF.